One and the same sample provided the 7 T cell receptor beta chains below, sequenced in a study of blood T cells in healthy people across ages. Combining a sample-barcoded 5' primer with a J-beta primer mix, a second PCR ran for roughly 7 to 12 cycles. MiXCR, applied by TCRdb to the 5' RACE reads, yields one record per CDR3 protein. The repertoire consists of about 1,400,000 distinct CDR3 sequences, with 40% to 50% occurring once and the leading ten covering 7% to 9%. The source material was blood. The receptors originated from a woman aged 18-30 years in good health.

The CDR3 DNA reads as TGCGCCAGCAGCCAAGGCGGGGGTCCCGCAGATACGCAGTATTTT. It codes for CASSQGGGPADTQYF. The chain uses TRBV4-1 and TRBJ2-3, with 7 bases lining up with TRBD2. Germline V lookup: CDR1 MGHRA, CDR2 YSYEKL. The length of the CDR3 is 15 residues. V was pared by 1 base and J by 4 bases, with 5 bases of the junction left unmatched.

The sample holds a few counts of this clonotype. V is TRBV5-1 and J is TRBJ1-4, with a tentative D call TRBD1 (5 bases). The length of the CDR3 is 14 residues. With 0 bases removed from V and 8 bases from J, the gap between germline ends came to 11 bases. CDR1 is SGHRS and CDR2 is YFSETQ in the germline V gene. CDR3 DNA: TGCGCCAGCAGCTTGGGACAGCAATGGGAAAAACTGTTTTTT. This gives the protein CASSLGQQWEKLFF.

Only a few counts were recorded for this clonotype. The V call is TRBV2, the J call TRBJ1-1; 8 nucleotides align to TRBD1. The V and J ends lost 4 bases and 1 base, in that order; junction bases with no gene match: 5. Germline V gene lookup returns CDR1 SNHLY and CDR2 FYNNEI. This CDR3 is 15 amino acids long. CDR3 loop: CASSARQGSNTEAFF. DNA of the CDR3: TGTGCCAGCAGTGCCCGACAGGGGTCGAACACTGAAGCTTTCTTT.

This chain's CDR3 is CATGTSASYEQYF. DNA for the CDR3: TGTGCCACCGGGACTAGCGCCTCCTACGAGCAGTACTTC. This chain uses TRBV12-3 or TRBV12-4 with TRBJ2-7, with TRBD2 identical over 10 bases. The length of the CDR3 is 13 residues. V shed 10 bases, J shed 0 bases, and the junction held 3 bases outside the gene matches.

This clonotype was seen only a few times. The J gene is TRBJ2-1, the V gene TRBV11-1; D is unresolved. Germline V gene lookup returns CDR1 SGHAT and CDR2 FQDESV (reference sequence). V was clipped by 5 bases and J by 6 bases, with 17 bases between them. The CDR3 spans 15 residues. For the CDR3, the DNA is TGTGCCAGCAGCCGCGCGGCCCAGTCGAGCAATGAGCAGTTCTTC. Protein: CASSRAAQSSNEQFF.

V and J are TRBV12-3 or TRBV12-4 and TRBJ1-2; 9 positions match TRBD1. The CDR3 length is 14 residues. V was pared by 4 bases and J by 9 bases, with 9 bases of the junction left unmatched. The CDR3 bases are TGTGCCAGCAGTTACCGGGACAGGGTTTTAAGCTACACCTTC. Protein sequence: CASSYRDRVLSYTF.

The CDR3 is CASSSGQEAFF. The CDR3, as DNA: TGCGCCAGCAGCTCGGGACAAGAAGCTTTCTTT. This rearrangement joins TRBV5-1 to TRBJ1-1, with D perhaps matching TRBD1 (6 bases). CDR3 size: 11 residues. Germline CDR1 and CDR2: SGHRS and YFSETQ. V shed 3 bases and J shed 8 bases, with 8 bases lying between them.